Listed below are T cell receptor beta chains from one sample, sequenced in a study of T cells after yellow fever vaccination. TCRdb recomputed calls from the 5' RACE reads with MiXCR, one row per CDR3 protein. The sample yields fewer than 150,000 distinct CDR3 sequences, roughly 8% seen once. The source was CD4+ T cells sorted from PBMCs, collected 5 days after the yellow fever booster vaccination. Every receptor here comes from a man aged 25-45 years who received the YFV17D yellow fever vaccine. CDR3s include the opening cysteine and the closing phenylalanine or tryptophan. The D gene is left open where the match is weak. Clone size is shown for a subset of rows, as once, few, many or a class of expanded clone.

abundance,d_gene,v_gene,j_gene,CDR3nt,CDR3aa
many,TRBD2,TRBV7-2,TRBJ2-1,TGTGCCAGCAGCTTCTCTAGCGGGAGAGGTGGTGAGCAGTTCTTC,CASSFSSGRGGEQFF
many,NA,TRBV28,TRBJ2-1,TGTGCCAGCAGTTTATTTGCTAAATTTTACCGTCACAATGAGCAGTTCTTC,CASSLFAKFYRHNEQFF
many,NA,TRBV19,TRBJ1-1,TGTGCCAGTAGTTCAAGGCTCGCTGAAGCTTTCTTT,CASSSRLAEAFF
many,NA,TRBV11-2,TRBJ2-5,TGTGCCAGCAGCTTAGGAACCTCCGGGGTGGCCCAGTACTTC,CASSLGTSGVAQYF
many,TRBD2,TRBV7-2,TRBJ2-7,TGTGCCAGCAGCCAGGGACTAGGCTACGAGCAGTACTTC,CASSQGLGYEQYF
many,NA,TRBV7-9,TRBJ2-5,TGTGCCAGCAGCTCCGGACTGATACAAGAGACCCAGTACTTC,CASSSGLIQETQYF
NA,TRBD1,TRBV6-1,TRBJ1-5,TGTGCCAGCTCCCCGGGACAGCTAATGCCCCAGCATTTT,CASSPGQLMPQHF
many,TRBD1,TRBV5-6,TRBJ2-1,TGTGCCAGCAGCCCCGGGACAGGGTCCCACAATGAGCAGTTCTTC,CASSPGTGSHNEQFF
many,TRBD1,TRBV20-1,TRBJ2-7,TGCAGTGCCAGGACAGGTACTAGGGAGCAGTACTTC,CSARTGTREQYF
many,TRBD1,TRBV5-1,TRBJ2-3,TGCGCCAGCAGCACCGACAGGGGGACAGATACGCAGTATTTT,CASSTDRGTDTQYF
many,NA,TRBV20-1,TRBJ2-3,TGCAGTGCTAACGGTATTGCCCTGGGAACAGATACGCAGTATTTT,CSANGIALGTDTQYF
NA,TRBD2,TRBV20-1,TRBJ2-1,TGCAGTGCTCTGGAGACTAGCGGGAACTACAATGAGCAGTTCTTC,CSALETSGNYNEQFF
many,TRBD1,TRBV19,TRBJ2-1,TGTGCCAGTAGTTACCGGGACAGGGGTGCCGATGAGCAGTTCTTC,CASSYRDRGADEQFF
NA,NA,TRBV7-6,TRBJ2-2,TGTGCCAGCAGCTTAGCGGGTCATCTTATCGCCAACACCGGGGAGCTGTTTTTT,CASSLAGHLIANTGELFF
many,NA,TRBV7-2,TRBJ2-7,TGTGCCAGCAGACGGGATGTCGGGAATTCCGAGCAGTACTTC,CASRRDVGNSEQYF
many,NA,TRBV29-1,TRBJ2-5,TGCAGCGTTGAAGTCAGAAGAGAGACCCAGTACTTC,CSVEVRRETQYF
many,NA,TRBV6-5,TRBJ1-1,TGTGCCAGCAGTTACTCGTTTGCGGGGATGAACACTGAAGCTTTCTTT,CASSYSFAGMNTEAFF
NA,NA,TRBV20-1,TRBJ2-5,TGCAGTGCTTATGACAATACCTTGAACCACAAGGGGACCCAGTACTTC,CSAYDNTLNHKGTQYF